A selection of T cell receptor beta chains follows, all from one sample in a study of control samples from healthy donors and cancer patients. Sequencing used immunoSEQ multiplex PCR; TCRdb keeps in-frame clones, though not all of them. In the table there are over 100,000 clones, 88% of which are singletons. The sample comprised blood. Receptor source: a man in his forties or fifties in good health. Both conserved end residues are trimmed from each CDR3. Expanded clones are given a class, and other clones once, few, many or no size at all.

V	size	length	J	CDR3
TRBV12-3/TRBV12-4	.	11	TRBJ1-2	ASSWTGVGGYT
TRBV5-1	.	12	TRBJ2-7	ASSSLGQGDEQY
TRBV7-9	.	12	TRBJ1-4	ASSLAGTNEKLF
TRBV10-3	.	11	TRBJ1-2	AISGQAADGYT
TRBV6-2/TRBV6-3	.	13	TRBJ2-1	ASSASGGGYNEQF
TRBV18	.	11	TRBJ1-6	ASTQDRNSPLH
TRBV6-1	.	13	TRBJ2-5	ASSELAGDQETQY
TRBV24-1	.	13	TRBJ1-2	ATSDEGQGARGYT
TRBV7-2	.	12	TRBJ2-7	ASSWRAREDEQY
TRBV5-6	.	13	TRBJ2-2	ASSYRDTNTGELF
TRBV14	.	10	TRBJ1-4	ASSRENEKLF
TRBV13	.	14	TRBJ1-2	ASSFKGGSPNYGYT
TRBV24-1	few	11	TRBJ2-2	ATSDQGTGELF
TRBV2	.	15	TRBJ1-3	ASSEVARRSSGNTIY
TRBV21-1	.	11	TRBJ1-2	ASRGQTRIGYT
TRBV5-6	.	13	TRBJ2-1	ASSLDQGPYNEQF
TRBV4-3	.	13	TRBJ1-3	ASSRSYAAGNTIY
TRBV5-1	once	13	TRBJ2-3	ASSLRGASTDTQY
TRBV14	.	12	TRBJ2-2	ASSRYEHTGELF
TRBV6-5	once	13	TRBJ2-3	ASKGLAGGADTQY
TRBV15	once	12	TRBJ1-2	ATSKDRAGYGYT
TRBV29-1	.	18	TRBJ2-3	SVEVSQGTSGGALTDTQY
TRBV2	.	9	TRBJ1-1	ASMVDTEAF
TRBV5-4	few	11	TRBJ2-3	ASSLRGEDTQY
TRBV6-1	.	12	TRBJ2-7	ASSERTGPYEQY
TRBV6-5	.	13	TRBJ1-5	ASSKDGNSNQPQH
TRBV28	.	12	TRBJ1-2	ASSFGDRNYGYT
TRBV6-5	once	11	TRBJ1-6	ATKWVDNSPLH
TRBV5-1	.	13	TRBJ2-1	ASTREIQSYNEQF